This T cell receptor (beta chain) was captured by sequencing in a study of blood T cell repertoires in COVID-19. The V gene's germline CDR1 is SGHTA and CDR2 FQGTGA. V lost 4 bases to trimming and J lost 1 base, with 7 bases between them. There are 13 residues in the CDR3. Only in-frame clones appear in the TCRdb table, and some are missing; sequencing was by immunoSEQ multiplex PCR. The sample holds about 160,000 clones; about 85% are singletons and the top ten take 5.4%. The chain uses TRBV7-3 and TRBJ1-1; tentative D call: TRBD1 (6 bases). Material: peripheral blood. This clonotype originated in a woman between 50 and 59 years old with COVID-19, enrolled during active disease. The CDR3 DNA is TGTGCCAGCAGCTCGGGACAGAACACTGAAGCTTTCTTT. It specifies CASSSGQNTEAFF.